This T cell receptor beta chain was captured by sequencing in a study of OX40 agonist ivuxolimab in advanced cancers. At the level of the study: Patients with hepatocellular carcinoma, melanoma, renal cell or head and neck cancer made up the dose-escalation patients.

This CDR3 has 14 residues. Trimming took 1 base from V and 3 from J, leaving 11 bases between them. CDR1 SGHNT and CDR2 YYREEE come from the germline V gene (reference sequence). Systemic immunosuppression or autoimmune disease history was grounds to exclude patients. The sampling schedule covered blood at baseline, cycle 4 day 1, and cycle 7 day 1. TCRdb's copy holds only in-frame clones and misses some; the assay was immunoSEQ multiplex PCR. The sample lists 25,000 to 30,000 clones, around 87% occurring once. The specimen comprised CD4+ or CD8+ T cells sorted from blood, sampled in a trial of the OX40 agonist ivuxolimab. The rearrangement links TRBV5-4 to TRBJ2-7, with a possible D match to TRBD2 (6 bases). This sequence was found in an adult with an advanced solid tumor such as melanoma, head and neck, liver or kidney cancer. The CDR3 reads CASSLRSSGYEQYF. Here the CDR3 DNA reads TGTGCCAGCAGCTTGAGGAGTAGCGGCTACGAGCAGTACTTC.